The 27 T cell receptor beta chains reported below all come from one sample, sequenced in a study of tissue T cells after allogeneic stem cell transplantation. Profiling relied on immunoSEQ multiplex PCR, and the TCRdb table lists in-frame clones only, not all of them. The top ten clones hold 15% to 20% of a sample with thousands of clones, around 60% of them seen once. The source material was tissue from the esophagus, sampled at autopsy. Source of these receptors: a female donor older than 55 with lung cancer.

The V call is TRBV30, the J call TRBJ1-1; D unresolved. CDR1 and CDR2 from the germline V gene are GTSNPN and SVGIG (reference sequence). Trimming left V 0 bases short and J 2 bases short, with 10 bases between. The CDR3 runs to 14 residues. The CDR3: CAWSVGGINTEAFF. The CDR3 region has the DNA TGTGCCTGGAGTGTAGGTGGGATCAACACTGAAGCTTTCTTT. Full variable domain (missing parts from reference TRBV30 and TRBJ1-1): SQTIHQWPATLVQPVGSPLSLECTVEGTSNPNLYWYRQAAGRGLQLLFYSVGIGQISSEVPQNLSASRPQDRQFILSSKKLLLSDSGFYLCAWSVGGINTEAFFGQGTRLTVV.

This chain uses TRBV2 with TRBJ2-7, with D tentatively TRBD1 or TRBD2 (5 bases each). CDR1 and CDR2 (germline): SNHLY, FYNNEI. The length of the CDR3 is 13 residues. The ends were cut back, 6 bases at V and 3 bases at J, with 12 bases in the middle. CDR3 sequence (DNA): TGTGCCAGCAGCTCCGGGGCCGGCTACGAGCAGTACTTC. Protein: CASSSGAGYEQYF.

The gene calls are TRBV6-1 and TRBJ1-5, with D uncertain. The CDR3 loop spans 14 amino acids. CDR1 is MNHNS, CDR2 SASEGT, per germline. V was cut by 2 bases and J by 0 bases, with 5 bases left in between. The CDR3 DNA reads TGTGCCAGCAGTGAAATCGGTAGCAATCAGCCCCAGCATTTT. It yields the protein CASSEIGSNQPQHF.

Judged by abundance, this clone is large (0.1 to 1%). CDR3 loop: CASSLGLGINYGYTF. The CDR3 coding sequence is TGTGCCAGCAGCTTGGGTCTGGGTATTAACTATGGCTACACCTTC. The rearrangement joins TRBV5-4 to TRBJ1-2; D uncertain. Germline CDR1 and CDR2: SGHNT and YYREEE (reference sequence). CDR3 size: 15 residues. Trimming pared 0 bases from V and 1 base from J, leaving 10 bases between.

The J gene is TRBJ1-1, the V gene TRBV7-2; D gene unclear. CDR1 is SGHTA and CDR2 is FQGNSA in the germline V gene. The CDR3 contains 16 residues. V lost 2 bases, J lost 2 bases, and 15 bases lay in between. CDR3 residues: CASSLMFLGRNTEAFF. CDR3 in DNA: TGTGCCAGCAGCTTAATGTTTTTGGGCAGAAACACTGAAGCTTTCTTT.

The genes are TRBV2 and TRBJ1-2, with D possibly matching TRBD1 (6 bases). CDR1 is SNHLY and CDR2 is FYNNEI in the germline V gene. The V gene lost 3 bases and the J gene lost 8 bases, with 25 bases spanning the gap. The CDR3 spans 17 residues. CDR3 amino acids: CASSEVGGRYPVEGYTF. The CDR3 bases are TGTGCCAGCAGTGAGGTCGGGGGCCGGTACCCAGTCGAGGGCTACACCTTC.

V is TRBV7-8 and J is TRBJ1-5; 9 bases map to TRBD1. Germline trimming cut 4 bases from V and 11 bases from J; bases unmatched to any gene: 12. Germline values: CDR1 SGHVS, CDR2 FQNEAQ. The CDR3 has 15 amino acids. As DNA, the CDR3 is TGTGCCAGCAGCTCCCGGGACAGGGCCGAGAAGGCCCAGCATTTT. Translation gives CASSSRDRAEKAQHF.

For the CDR3, the DNA is TGCAGCGTTGAAGCCCCGACTAGCGGGATAGACGAGCAGTACTTC. Translation gives CSVEAPTSGIDEQYF. This chain connects TRBV29-1 to TRBJ2-7; 11 positions match TRBD2. Germline loops: CDR1 SQVTM, CDR2 ANQGSEA. J gave up 5 bases and V 1 base, and 7 bases lay outside the gene matches. The CDR3 length is 15 residues.

V and J are TRBV4-1 and TRBJ1-5, with no clear D. Trimming left V 4 bases short and J 1 base short, with 14 bases between. CDR3 size: 16 residues. Per the germline V gene, CDR1 is MGHRA and CDR2 is YSYEKL. Written as DNA, the CDR3 is TGCGCCAGCAGCCGCAACCGGGAACAAAGCAATCAGCCCCAGCATTTT. Its translation is CASSRNREQSNQPQHF.

This clone occurred a few times. CDR3 bases: TGTGCCAGCAGTGTCACTAGCCAGGAGACCCAGTACTTC. Residues: CASSVTSQETQYF. The chain recombines TRBV9 with TRBJ2-5, with D perhaps TRBD2 (6 bases). V was cut by 5 bases and J by 5 bases, with 13 bases left in between. CDR3 length equals 13 residues. The germline CDR1 and CDR2 sequences are SGDLS and YYNGEE.

The chain combines TRBV21-1 with TRBJ2-1; the DNA was not used to check the table's D call, TRBD1. TRBV21-1 is given as a pseudogene. The CDR3 extends over 14 amino acids. In DNA, the CDR3 is TGTGCCAGCAGCAGAGGGACAGGGGGCAATGAGCAGTTCTTC. Translated: CASSRGTGGNEQFF.

The rearrangement uses TRBV5-1 and TRBJ1-1; unclear D gene. Per the germline V gene, CDR1 is SGHRS and CDR2 is YFSETQ. CDR3 length: 15 amino acids. Trimming removed 5 bases from V and 4 bases from J, with 18 bases in between. The CDR3 spells CASSPQSRGLTEAFF. The CDR3 DNA reads TGCGCCAGCAGTCCGCAGTCCCGAGGTCTCACTGAAGCTTTCTTT.

The chain has TRBV29-1 and TRBJ1-3; no firm D call. The CDR3 consists of 12 residues. Germline V CDR1 and CDR2: SQVTM, ANQGSEA. The germline V and J ends were trimmed by 5 bases and 0 bases, with 5 bases remaining between them. Written as DNA, the CDR3 is TGCAGCGTTTCACCCTCTGGAAACACCATATATTTT. This sequence encodes CSVSPSGNTIYF.

The chain recombines TRBV5-1 with TRBJ2-7; 7 bases line up with TRBD2. Looked up from germline, CDR1 is SGHRS and CDR2 is YFSETQ. J was trimmed by 6 bases and V by 0 bases; bases with no gene match: 9. The CDR3 is 15 residues long. The CDR3 loop reads CASSLGDYRISEQYF. In DNA, the CDR3 is TGCGCCAGCAGCTTGGGGGACTATAGGATATCCGAGCAGTACTTC. The full variable domain, completed using reference TRBV5-1 and TRBJ2-7, is KAGVTQTPRYLIKTRGQQVTLSCSPISGHRSVSWYQQTPGQGLQFLFEYFSETQRNKGNFPGRFSGRQFSNSRSEMNVSTLELGDSALYLCASSLGDYRISEQYFGPGTRLTVT.

A single count supports this clone. The V call is TRBV29-1, the J call TRBJ2-3; 7 nucleotides align to TRBD1. The CDR3 covers 14 residues. The germline CDR1 and CDR2 sequences are SQVTM and ANQGSEA. The V and J ends lost 4 bases and 1 base, in that order; junction bases with no gene match: 5. The CDR3 sequence: CSVVRDRRTDTQYF. The CDR3 DNA reads as TGCAGCGTTGTGAGGGACAGACGCACAGATACGCAGTATTTT.

This clone rates as medium-sized (0.01 to 0.1%). V gene TRBV7-3 combines with J gene TRBJ1-1, with D perhaps TRBD1 (6 bases). The CDR3 covers 13 residues. V was clipped by 5 bases and J by 6 bases, with 13 bases between them. Germline loops: CDR1 SGHTA, CDR2 FQGTGA. The CDR3 region has the DNA TGTGCCAGCAGCACGACTAGGGGGGCTGAAGCTTTCTTT. Its protein is CASSTTRGAEAFF.

On this clone itself: This specimen includes other DNA sequences encoding the same CDR3. The CDR3 nucleotides are TGCGCCAGCAGCTTGGCACGGCAGCGGGAGGGCTCCTACGAGCAGTACTTC. Protein product: CASSLARQREGSYEQYF. This chain joins TRBV5-1 and TRBJ2-7; 10 bases align to TRBD2. CDR3 length equals 17 residues. V lost 0 bases, J lost 0 bases, and 6 bases stayed unmatched. The germline gives CDR1 SGHRS, CDR2 YFSETQ.

The chain uses TRBV9 and TRBJ1-4; 9 positions match TRBD1. CDR1 and CDR2 (germline): SGDLS, YYNGEE. Germline trimming cut 3 bases from V and 4 bases from J; bases unmatched to any gene: 4. The CDR3 is 15 amino acids. This CDR3 is CASSATGGYNEKLFF. CDR3 DNA: TGTGCCAGCAGCGCCACAGGGGGCTATAATGAAAAACTGTTTTTT.

This clone came up a few times. The CDR3 DNA reads as TGTGCCAGCAGCCAAGATGGTTGGACGAACTATGGCTACACCTTC. It encodes CASSQDGWTNYGYTF. The genes are TRBV3-1 (or the pseudogene TRBV3-2) and TRBJ1-2; no clear D gene. Looked up from germline, CDR1 is LGHDT and CDR2 is YNNKEL (reference sequence). This CDR3 is built from 15 residues. Trimming took 0 bases from V and 2 from J, leaving 10 bases between them.

V and J are TRBV30 and TRBJ2-1; D call uncertain. The CDR3 length is 10 residues. V was shortened by 5 bases and J by 8 bases, with 7 bases between the two germline ends. Germline V lookup: CDR1 GTSNPN, CDR2 SVGIG (reference sequence). CDR3 DNA sequence: TGTGCCTGGGTGGGTTATGAGCAGTTCTTC. Its protein product is CAWVGYEQFF.

Judged by abundance, this clone is large (0.1 to 1%). This rearrangement joins TRBV7-6 to TRBJ1-2, with D unresolved. The germline V gene encodes CDR1 SGHVS and CDR2 FNYEAQ. The CDR3 has 13 amino acids. The V end was cut by 1 base, the J end by 7 bases, with 10 bases between. CDR3 loop: CASSLGRSGGYTF. The DNA of the CDR3 is TGTGCCAGCAGCTTAGGCCGGTCGGGTGGCTACACCTTC.

J is TRBJ1-1 and V is TRBV11-1; D possibly corresponds to TRBD1 (5 bases). CDR1 is SGHAT and CDR2 is FQDESV in the germline V gene (reference sequence). This CDR3 is built from 14 residues. The V end lost 5 bases, the J end lost 4 bases, and 14 bases lay between the germline ends. This CDR3 reads CASSKGAGSTEAFF. The CDR3 region has the DNA TGTGCCAGCAGCAAAGGGGCAGGGAGCACTGAAGCTTTCTTT.

The J gene is TRBJ2-7, the V gene TRBV7-9, with D unresolved. Germline-derived CDR1 and CDR2 are SEHNR and FQNEAQ (reference sequence). The CDR3 sequence is 14 residues long. V was shortened by 5 bases and J by 3 bases, with 14 bases between the two germline ends. As DNA, the CDR3 is TGTGCCAGCAGCCAAGATTTGATTTACTACGAGCAGTACTTC. This encodes CASSQDLIYYEQYF.

The J gene is TRBJ2-3, the V gene TRBV7-2; no reliable D call. Trimming took off 1 base at V and 6 bases at J, with 2 bases between the two ends. Germline V CDR1 and CDR2: SGHTA, FQGNSA. This CDR3 is built from 11 residues. CDR3 DNA: TGTGCCAGCAGCTTAGTGGATACGCAGTATTTT. Protein: CASSLVDTQYF.

This clone was counted only a few times. The rearrangement links TRBV11-1 to TRBJ2-3; no reliable D call. V lost 7 bases and J lost 1, with 6 bases in between. Germline V gene sequence: CDR1 SGHAT, CDR2 FQDESV (reference sequence). The CDR3 contains 12 residues. The CDR3 protein is CASKRRTDTQYF. CDR3 coding DNA: TGTGCCAGCAAGAGACGCACAGATACGCAGTATTTT.

This clone was detected once. The chain links TRBV5-1 to TRBJ1-2; no clear D gene. The CDR3 contains 15 residues. V dropped 4 bases and J dropped 7 bases, with 20 bases sitting between them. Germline V gene data show CDR1 as SGHRS and CDR2 as YFSETQ. The CDR3 sequence: CASSPDRPTDLGYTF. The CDR3 DNA reads TGCGCCAGCAGCCCGGACCGACCTACAGACCTTGGCTACACCTTC. The entire variable domain, with the rest obtained from reference TRBV5-1 and TRBJ1-2, is as follows: KAGVTQTPRYLIKTRGQQVTLSCSPISGHRSVSWYQQTPGQGLQFLFEYFSETQRNKGNFPGRFSGRQFSNSRSEMNVSTLELGDSALYLCASSPDRPTDLGYTFGSGTRLTVV.

The chain employs TRBV4-2 and TRBJ2-5; 9 bases map to TRBD1. The V gene's germline CDR1 is LGHNA and CDR2 YNFKEQ. J lost 4 bases, V lost 0 bases, and 6 bases had no gene match. The CDR3 sequence is 16 residues long. CDR3 DNA sequence: TGTGCCAGCAGCCAAGAAAGCGGGACAGGGTCAGAGACCCAGTACTTC. It yields the protein CASSQESGTGSETQYF.